One T cell receptor (beta chain) is described in this entry. The specificity of this receptor is unknown. Nothing much larger sits one base from this clone, and base qualities are not available. This sample is part of a study of PD-L1 blockade in urothelial cancer (dated by TCRdb to 2016 to 2017). Study-wide context: All patients started therapy around 2014 and received atezolizumab 1,200 mg intravenously every 3 weeks. About nine tenths of the roughly 30 patients were males with bladder-origin urothelial cancer, and about 60% of the 29 reported a prior smoking history. An ECOG performance status of 0 or 1 was recorded for the patients, and 0 to 3 prior chemotherapy regimens had been received by the patients. Blood samples were analyzed at two time points: 3 weeks after treatment start (second dose) and 6 weeks after treatment start. Blood samples gave median yields of around 140,000 T cells and more than 80,000 unique TCRs, along with a median clonality of around 0.08. An exploratory multi-omic analysis was conducted of the somatic, immune and clinical correlates of response to PD-L1 blockade with atezolizumab in urothelial cancer. Pretreatment tumor samples, along with matched peripheral blood serially collected before and after atezolizumab treatment, were subjected to TCR sequencing. Durable clinical benefit was defined as a progression-free survival longer than 6 months, and TCR features were additionally tested against progression-free survival and overall survival. In the same patients, whole exome sequencing and RNA sequencing of pretreatment tumors were performed in addition to TCR sequencing. Durable clinical benefit was achieved by nine patients and was not achieved by 20 patients. Just over 28 patients had pretreatment blood TCR-seq, 24 had at least one posttreatment blood collection, and 24 had tumor TCR-seq. The paper as a whole reports these results and caveats: Among patients with durable benefit, tumor-associated TCR clones showed greater expansion in peripheral blood 3 weeks after treatment started (n ≈ 20, p = 0.022). Because the sample size was small (n ≈ 29) and many exploratory analyses were performed, the results are intended to be hypothesis-generating. A pretreatment peripheral blood TCR clonality below the median was linked to improved progression-free and overall survival.

The CDR3 numbers 15 residues from cysteine through phenylalanine. The sequence is cut down to CDR3 DNA, 45 bases in frame from base 1. The CDR1 and CDR2 encoded by the germline V gene are MGHRA and YSYEKL. Trimming removed 0 bases from V and 4 bases from J, leaving 13 bases between the germline ends. The time point label of this sample denotes: pretreatment peripheral blood. The cohort included about 29 patients with locally advanced or metastatic urothelial carcinoma who were treated at Memorial Sloan Kettering on a trial protocol. Peripheral blood mononuclear cells were collected pretreatment and during treatment, with between 1 and 8 total time points obtained per patient. The Qiagen DNeasy Blood extraction kit was used to purify genomic DNA from total PBMCs and tumor samples. Collected pretreatment and during treatment, PBMCs were isolated and stored as previously described. Each PCR received spiked-in synthetic TCR analog templates so that absolute template abundance could be estimated from read counts. The immunoSEQ assay used bias-controlled V and J gene primers to amplify TCRbeta CDR3 regions from genomic DNA. Sequencing of rearranged TCRbeta segments was performed at approximately 20X coverage. In the authors' own workflow: Sequencing errors were corrected by clustering, and CDR3s were annotated against IMGT so that V, D and J genes could be assigned. Downstream analyses used only productive TCRbeta rearrangements, leaving out any out-of-frame or stop-codon sequences. Clonality was computed as one minus Shannon entropy normalized by the log of the number of unique productive sequences. Clones differing between time points or between blood and tumor were identified by Fisher's exact test with Benjamini-Hochberg correction at adjusted p below 0.01. Not all clones reach the TCRdb copy of this immuneACCESS table, which keeps in-frame sequences only. Checked studies attribute under half of the gap to unresolved V genes and leave the rest unexplained. Clone size and V and J calls were adopted from that table, with D and trimming inferred from the DNA. The sample table shows 70,000 to 85,000 clones, and 90% are seen once. Jointly, the top ten make up 4.5% to 5% of the sample.

The sequence joins TRBV4-1 to TRBJ2-7; the D gene is possibly TRBD2, with 5 bases matching. The receptor comes from a man in his 70s with urothelial cancer. The sample was PBMCs, taken around atezolizumab (anti-PD-L1) treatment. CDR3 protein: CASSQEGAVLYEQYF. The bases read TGCGCCAGCAGCCAAGAAGGAGCGGTTTTGTACGAGCAGTACTTC.